A single sample is the source of the 25 T cell receptor beta chains below, sequenced in a study of response to subunit inactivated influenza vaccine. TCRdb redid the calling of the RT-PCR reads with MiXCR, one entry per CDR3 protein. The sample has some 800,000 distinct CDR3 sequences; roughly 20% are singletons. The input for sequencing was PBMCs from blood, taken around 5 days after vaccination. All receptors derive from a man in his fifties who received an inactivated influenza vaccine.

The chain recombines TRBV24-1 with TRBJ2-1; 8 bases map to TRBD1. J lost 7 bases, V lost 5 bases, and 9 bases had no gene match. The CDR3 spans 15 residues. Germline V gene lookup returns CDR1 KGHDR and CDR2 SFDVKD. The CDR3 here is CATSARTGLQNEQFF. CDR3 DNA sequence: TGTGCCACCAGTGCCCGGACAGGGCTTCAAAATGAGCAGTTCTTC.

The V gene is TRBV5-1, the J gene TRBJ2-1; D unclear. Germline V gene lookup returns CDR1 SGHRS and CDR2 YFSETQ. The CDR3 covers 14 residues. Trimming cost V 0 bases and J 7 bases, with 11 bases left between them. CDR3 coding DNA: TGCGCCAGCAGCTTGGGGGCACTACGGAATGAGCAGTTCTTC. Encoded protein: CASSLGALRNEQFF.

The chain combines TRBV4-2 with TRBJ2-1, with TRBD1 as a possible D gene (5 bases). CDR1 and CDR2 from the germline V gene are LGHNA and YNFKEQ. The V end lost 1 base, the J end lost 8 bases, and 15 bases lay between the germline ends. This CDR3 is 15 amino acids long. The CDR3 region is CASSQAYLEGDEQFF. CDR3 DNA sequence: TGTGCCAGCAGCCAAGCGTACCTAGAAGGGGATGAGCAGTTCTTC.

The V gene is TRBV24-1, the J gene TRBJ2-2, with 7 bases lining up with TRBD2. The germline CDR1 and CDR2 sequences are KGHDR and SFDVKD. The CDR3 consists of 20 residues. After removal of 0 bases from V and 4 bases from J, the junction contained 16 bases not matched to a gene. The DNA for the CDR3 is TGTGCCACCAGTGATTTGGTGGCGGGGGACTTTACATCCATCACCGGGGAGCTGTTTTTT. Translating gives CATSDLVAGDFTSITGELFF.

The chain carries TRBV3-1 and TRBJ2-7; perhaps D is TRBD1 or TRBD2 (5 bases each). The CDR3 is 14 amino acids. Per germline, CDR1 LGHDT and CDR2 YNNKEL (reference sequence). The V gene lost 6 bases and the J gene lost 3 bases, with 15 bases spanning the gap. This chain's CDR3 is CASSPATGGYEQYF. CDR3 nucleotide sequence: TGTGCCAGCAGTCCGGCAACAGGAGGCTACGAGCAGTACTTC.

This clonotype occurred a few times. The chain couples TRBV20-1 to TRBJ2-7, with 8 bases aligning to TRBD2. CDR1 and CDR2 (germline): DFQATT, SNEGSKA (reference sequence). The junction had 2 bases not matched to a gene; V was cut back by 2 bases and J by 2 bases. This CDR3 spans 13 amino acids. DNA for the CDR3: TGCAGTGCTAGATTTAGCGGGACCTACGAGCAGTACTTC. Its protein is CSARFSGTYEQYF.

This clonotype was detected only a few times. V usage is TRBV20-1 and J usage is TRBJ2-2, with D tentatively TRBD1 (6 bases). Germline CDR1 reads DFQATT; CDR2 reads SNEGSKA (reference sequence). The germline V and J ends were trimmed by 4 bases and 5 bases, with 11 bases remaining between them. The CDR3 has 13 residues. CDR3 in amino acids: CSANRVGTGELFF. CDR3 coding DNA: TGCAGTGCTAACAGGGTGGGGACCGGGGAGCTGTTTTTT.

This clonotype has only one observation. The chain links TRBV9 to TRBJ1-1; D is possibly TRBD1 (5 bases). Looked up from germline, CDR1 is SGDLS and CDR2 is YYNGEE. The germline V and J ends were trimmed by 0 bases and 3 bases, with 6 bases remaining between them. The CDR3 extends over 13 amino acids. CDR3 sequence (DNA): TGTGCCAGCAGCGTAGGACAGTACACTGAAGCTTTCTTT. The encoded protein is CASSVGQYTEAFF.

The rearrangement uses TRBV5-1 and TRBJ2-7, with 8 bases that match TRBD1. The V gene end was trimmed by 6 bases and the J gene end by 3 bases; junction bases not matched to a gene: 14. The CDR3 contains 16 residues. The germline CDR1 and CDR2 sequences are SGHRS and YFSETQ. CDR3 in amino acids: CASIIPGDRQVYEQYF. CDR3 sequence (DNA): TGCGCCAGCATCATCCCCGGGGACAGGCAAGTCTACGAGCAGTACTTC.

In the case of this clonotype: The junction shows a germline mismatch at one end, possibly a read error. The V call is TRBV10-3, the J call TRBJ1-4, with D uncertain. This CDR3 has 13 residues. Per the germline V gene, CDR1 is ENHRY and CDR2 is SYGVKD. The CDR3 here is CAISAQPNEKLLF. The CDR3 DNA sequence: TGTGCCATCAGTGCACAGCCGAATGAAAAACTGCTTTTT.

The rearrangement links TRBV6-2 or TRBV6-3 to TRBJ2-3; the D is unclear. CDR1 and CDR2 (germline): MNHEY, SVGEGT. The CDR3 is made up of 15 amino acids. V was clipped by 2 bases and J by 5 bases, with 14 bases between them. Written as DNA, the CDR3 is TGTGCCAGCAGTTACCTCTCATCTGGATTAGATACGCAGTATTTT. This sequence encodes CASSYLSSGLDTQYF.

This clonotype was found many times. The chain couples TRBV20-1 to TRBJ1-1, with D perhaps TRBD1 (6 bases). The germline CDR1 and CDR2 sequences are DFQATT and SNEGSKA (reference sequence). Trimming took 6 bases from V and 2 from J, leaving 16 bases between them. The CDR3 has 14 residues. CDR3 sequence (DNA): TGCAGTGCGCCGTCGGGACATCTAAACACTGAAGCTTTCTTT. This codes for CSAPSGHLNTEAFF.

There are a few counts of this clonotype. The rearrangement joins TRBV20-1 to TRBJ2-4, with 10 nucleotides matching TRBD2. The trim removed 0 bases at V and 0 bases at J, leaving 8 bases unmatched. CDR3 length: 18 amino acids. Germline V gene sequence: CDR1 DFQATT, CDR2 SNEGSKA (reference sequence). For the CDR3, the DNA is TGCAGTGCTAGAGATGTCGGACTAGCGGATATAGCCAAAAACATTCAGTACTTC. Amino acids: CSARDVGLADIAKNIQYF.

The chain carries TRBV19 and TRBJ2-7; 8 bases align to TRBD1. Unmatched junction bases numbered 7, after V lost 6 bases and J lost 3 bases. The CDR3 is 14 residues long. Germline V gene data show CDR1 as LNHDA and CDR2 as SQIVND (reference sequence). The CDR3 region is CASSSSRGLYEQYF. Written as DNA, the CDR3 is TGTGCCAGTAGCTCGTCCAGGGGGCTCTACGAGCAGTACTTC.

This chain joins TRBV5-1 and TRBJ2-7, with D maybe TRBD2 (6 bases). CDR1 SGHRS and CDR2 YFSETQ come from the germline V gene. This CDR3 spans 14 amino acids. Trimming removed 2 bases at V and 2 bases at J, with 11 bases between. The CDR3 is CASSFGSGTYEQYF. DNA for the CDR3: TGCGCCAGCAGCTTCGGGAGTGGGACCTACGAGCAGTACTTC.

This rearrangement joins TRBV11-3 to TRBJ2-3; unclear D gene. The germline V gene has CDR1 SGHNT and CDR2 YENEEA. This CDR3 spans 12 amino acids. V was cut by 8 bases and J by 0 bases, with 6 bases left in between. Here the CDR3 DNA reads TGTGCCAGCGCCCATAGCACAGATACGCAGTATTTT. This translates into CASAHSTDTQYF.

This clonotype was detected a few times. This chain joins TRBV20-1 and TRBJ2-1, with TRBD2 matching over 9 bases. The V segment lost 0 bases and the J segment 9 bases; nucleotides outside the gene matches: 9. CDR1 and CDR2 from the germline V gene are DFQATT and SNEGSKA (reference sequence). The length of the CDR3 is 15 residues. DNA of the CDR3: TGCAGTGCTAGAGATCGGGCTAGCGGGATCGGTGAGCAGTTCTTC. It encodes CSARDRASGIGEQFF.

The chain is built from TRBV6-5 and TRBJ2-7, with 8 bases matching TRBD1. This CDR3 region has 15 residues. Germline V gene data show CDR1 as MNHEY and CDR2 as SVGAGI. The trim removed 4 bases at V and 6 bases at J, leaving 11 bases unmatched. The DNA for the CDR3 is TGTGCCAGCAGTTGGGCAGGGGGCGCTGGATTCGAGCAGTACTTC. Amino acid sequence: CASSWAGGAGFEQYF.

This rearrangement joins TRBV7-9 to TRBJ2-7; 7 bases line up with TRBD1. The germline CDR1 and CDR2 sequences are SEHNR and FQNEAQ (reference sequence). J lost 0 bases, V lost 5 bases, and 4 bases had no gene match. The CDR3 is made up of 14 amino acids. The CDR3 is CASSTWDSSYEQYF. CDR3 nucleotide sequence: TGTGCCAGCAGCACTTGGGACAGCTCCTACGAGCAGTACTTC. The whole variable domain, remainder taken from reference TRBV7-9 and TRBJ2-7, is DTGVSQNPRHKITKRGQNVTFRCDPISEHNRLYWYRQTLGQGPEFLTYFQNEAQLEKSRLLSDRFSAERPKGSFSTLEIQRTEQGDSAMYLCASSTWDSSYEQYFGPGTRLTVT.

The gene calls are TRBV10-2 and TRBJ2-5; 7 bases are a match to TRBD2. The CDR3 has 15 residues. The germline CDR1 and CDR2 sequences are WSHSY and SAAADI. Trimming at V came to 10 bases and at J to 1 base, leaving 12 bases not matched to a gene. The CDR3 spells CATSHERGVQETQYF. CDR3 in DNA: TGCGCCACCTCCCATGAGCGGGGAGTCCAAGAGACCCAGTACTTC.

The J gene is TRBJ2-7, the V gene TRBV20-1; D gene ambiguous. The CDR3 has 11 residues. Germline V gene lookup returns CDR1 DFQATT and CDR2 SNEGSKA (reference sequence). The germline V and J ends were trimmed by 6 bases and 4 bases, with 10 bases remaining between them. In nucleotides, the CDR3 is TGCAGTGCCCTTCTTCGTTACGAGCAGTACTTC. Its translation: CSALLRYEQYF.

V is TRBV15 and J is TRBJ2-1; 12 bases match TRBD2. The CDR3 runs to 13 residues. V lost 11 bases to trimming and J lost 4 bases; unmatched junction nucleotides: 3. CDR1 is LNHNV and CDR2 is YYDKDF in the germline V gene (reference sequence). CDR3 nucleotides: TGTGCCGCCGGACTAGCGGGATACAATGAGCAGTTCTTC. Its protein is CAAGLAGYNEQFF.

There are many counts of this clonotype. The chain couples TRBV18 to TRBJ2-5, with 7 bases matching TRBD2. V was clipped by 8 bases and J by 1 base; unmatched bases: 7. This CDR3 has 14 residues. The germline V gene encodes CDR1 KGHSH and CDR2 LQKENI. The DNA for the CDR3 is TGTGCCAGCAGCCCGCGGACTAGCCAAGAGACCCAGTACTTC. As protein: CASSPRTSQETQYF. The whole variable domain, filled in from reference TRBV18 and TRBJ2-5, reads NAGVMQNPRHLVRRRGQEARLRCSPMKGHSHVYWYRQLPEEGLKFMVYLQKENIIDESGMPKERFSAEFPKEGPSILRIQQVVRGDSAAYFCASSPRTSQETQYFGPGTRLLVL.

The sample holds many counts of this clonotype. The chain uses TRBV5-1 and TRBJ1-1; 9 nucleotides agree with TRBD1. The CDR3 consists of 16 residues. The germline gives CDR1 SGHRS, CDR2 YFSETQ. V was pared by 0 bases and J by 5 bases, with 8 bases of the junction left unmatched. The CDR3 loop is CASSLALQGAGTEAFF. DNA of the CDR3: TGCGCCAGCAGCTTGGCCTTACAGGGGGCTGGGACTGAAGCTTTCTTT.

The rearrangement links TRBV27 to TRBJ2-1; D possibly corresponds to TRBD1 (5 bases). The V end was cut by 6 bases, the J end by 0 bases, with 15 bases between. CDR1 and CDR2 (germline): MNHEY, SMNVEV (reference sequence). There are 16 residues in the CDR3. CDR3 coding DNA: TGTGCCAGCAGCGCAAAAGGGGTGAGCTCCTACAATGAGCAGTTCTTC. It yields the protein CASSAKGVSSYNEQFF.